The following is a TCR beta chain sequence with its context. Some clones are missing from TCRdb's copy, which holds only in-frame ones; the method was immunoSEQ multiplex PCR. The sample carries about 59,000 clones, 93% recorded once. The record originates from a study of T cell changes during pregnancy in multiple sclerosis. The germline gives CDR1 SEHNR, CDR2 FQNEAQ (reference sequence). This CDR3 comprises 14 residues. V shed 5 bases, J shed 2 bases, and the junction held 3 bases outside the gene matches. The starting material was CD4+ T cells from peripheral blood mononuclear cells, obtained before pregnancy. The receptor was derived from a female donor with multiple sclerosis, enrolled in a pregnancy study. V gene TRBV7-9 combines with J gene TRBJ2-5, with 9 nucleotides matching TRBD1. The CDR3 reads CASSEDRGQETQYF. Here the CDR3 DNA reads TGTGCCAGCAGCGAAGACAGGGGGCAAGAGACCCAGTACTTC. Looking up the rest from reference TRBV7-9 and TRBJ2-5 gives the full variable domain: DTGVSQNPRHKITKRGQNVTFRCDPISEHNRLYWYRQTLGQGPEFLTYFQNEAQLEKSRLLSDRFSAERPKGSFSTLEIQRTEQGDSAMYLCASSEDRGQETQYFGPGTRLLVL.